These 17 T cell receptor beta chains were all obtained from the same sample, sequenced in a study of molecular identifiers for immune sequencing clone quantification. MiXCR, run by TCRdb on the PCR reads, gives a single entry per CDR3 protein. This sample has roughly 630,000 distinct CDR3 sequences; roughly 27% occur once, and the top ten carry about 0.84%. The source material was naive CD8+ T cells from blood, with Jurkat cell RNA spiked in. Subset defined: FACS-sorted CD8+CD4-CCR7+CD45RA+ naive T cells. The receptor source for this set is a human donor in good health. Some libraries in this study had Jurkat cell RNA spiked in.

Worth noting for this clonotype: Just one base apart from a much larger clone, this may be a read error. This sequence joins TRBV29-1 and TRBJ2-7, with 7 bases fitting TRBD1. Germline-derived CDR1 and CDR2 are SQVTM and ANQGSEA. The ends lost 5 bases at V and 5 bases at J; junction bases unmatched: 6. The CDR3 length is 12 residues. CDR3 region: CSVTGVKNEQYF. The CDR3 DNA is TGCAGCGTTACAGGGGTCAAGAACGAGCAGTACTTC.

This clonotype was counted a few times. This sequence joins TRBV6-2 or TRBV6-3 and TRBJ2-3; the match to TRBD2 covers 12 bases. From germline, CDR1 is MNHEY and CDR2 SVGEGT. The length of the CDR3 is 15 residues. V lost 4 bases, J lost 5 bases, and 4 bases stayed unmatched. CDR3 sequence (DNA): TGTGCCAGCAGTTCAGGACTAGCGGGATTAGATACGCAGTATTTT. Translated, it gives CASSSGLAGLDTQYF.

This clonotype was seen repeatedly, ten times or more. The CDR3 DNA follows: TGTGCCACCAGCAGAGAGTTAGCGGGGACAGCGAACACCGGGGAGCTGTTTTTT. This translates into CATSRELAGTANTGELFF. The rearrangement links TRBV15 to TRBJ2-2; possible D gene TRBD2, 8 bases. The CDR3 totals 18 residues. CDR1 is LNHNV and CDR2 is YYDKDF in the germline V gene (reference sequence). Trimming removed 0 bases at V and 0 bases at J, with 14 bases between.

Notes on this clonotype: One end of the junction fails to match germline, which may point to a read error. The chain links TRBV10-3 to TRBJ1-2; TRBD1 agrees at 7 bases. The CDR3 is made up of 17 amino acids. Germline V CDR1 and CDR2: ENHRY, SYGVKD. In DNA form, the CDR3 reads TGTGCCATCAGTGAGATCAAGGGGACAGTCAGTGACTATGGCTACCCCTTC. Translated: CAISEIKGTVSDYGYPF.

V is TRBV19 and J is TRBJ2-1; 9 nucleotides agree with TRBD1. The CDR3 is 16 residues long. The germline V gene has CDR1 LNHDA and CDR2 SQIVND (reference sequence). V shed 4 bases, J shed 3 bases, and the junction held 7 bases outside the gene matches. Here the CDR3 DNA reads TGTGCCAGTAGTAGGGGGGACAGGGCCTTCTACAATGAGCAGTTCTTC. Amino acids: CASSRGDRAFYNEQFF.

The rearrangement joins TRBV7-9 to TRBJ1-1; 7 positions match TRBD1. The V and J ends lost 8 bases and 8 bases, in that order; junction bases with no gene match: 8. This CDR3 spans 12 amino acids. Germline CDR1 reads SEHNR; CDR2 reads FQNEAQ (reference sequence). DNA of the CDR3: TGTGCCAGCGAGGGACAGAACTTAGAAGCTTTCTTT. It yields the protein CASEGQNLEAFF.

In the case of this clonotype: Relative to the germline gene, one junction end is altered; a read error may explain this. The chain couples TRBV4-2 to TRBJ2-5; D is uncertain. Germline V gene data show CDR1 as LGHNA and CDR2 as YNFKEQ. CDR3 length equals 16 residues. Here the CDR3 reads CASSQFPADDGEAQYF. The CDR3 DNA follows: TGTGCCAGCAGCCAGTTCCCGGCGGACGACGGAGAGGCCCAGTACTTC.

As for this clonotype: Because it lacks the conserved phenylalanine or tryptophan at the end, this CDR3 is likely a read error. The chain's CDR3 is CASSGGLTSFQEQYY. CDR3 sequence (DNA): TGTGCCAGCAGCGGGGGACTAACCTCTTTTCAGGAGCAGTACTAC. V usage is TRBV5-6 and J usage is TRBJ2-7; TRBD2 matches 7 bases. Germline V gives CDR1 SGHDT, CDR2 YYEEEE. The CDR3 is 15 residues long. V dropped 4 bases and J dropped 7; count of bases not matched to a gene: 14.

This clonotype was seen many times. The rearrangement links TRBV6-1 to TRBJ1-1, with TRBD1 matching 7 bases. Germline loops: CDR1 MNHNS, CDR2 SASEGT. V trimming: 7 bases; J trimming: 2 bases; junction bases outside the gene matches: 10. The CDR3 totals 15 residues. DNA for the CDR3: TGTGCCAGCATGGGGGGGACAGCCCGAAACACTGAAGCTTTCTTT. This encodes CASMGGTARNTEAFF.

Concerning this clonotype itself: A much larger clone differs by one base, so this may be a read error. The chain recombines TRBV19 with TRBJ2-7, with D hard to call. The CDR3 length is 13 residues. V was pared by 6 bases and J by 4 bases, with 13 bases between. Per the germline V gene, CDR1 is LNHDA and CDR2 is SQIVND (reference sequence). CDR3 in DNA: TGTGCCAGTAGCGCCGCTCATAGTTACGAGCAGTACTTC. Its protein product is CASSAAHSYEQYF.

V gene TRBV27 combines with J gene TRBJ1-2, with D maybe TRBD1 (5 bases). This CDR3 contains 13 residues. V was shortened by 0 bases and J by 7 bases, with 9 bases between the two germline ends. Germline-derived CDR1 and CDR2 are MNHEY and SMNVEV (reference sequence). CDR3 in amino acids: CASSLSGALGYTF. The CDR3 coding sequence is TGTGCCAGCAGTTTATCAGGGGCCCTTGGCTACACCTTC.

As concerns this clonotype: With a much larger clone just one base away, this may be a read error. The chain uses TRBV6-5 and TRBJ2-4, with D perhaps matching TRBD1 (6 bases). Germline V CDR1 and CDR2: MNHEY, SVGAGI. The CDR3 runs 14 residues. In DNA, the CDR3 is TGTGCCAGCAAAAGAGGCAGGGGTGACGATGAGCAGTCCTTC. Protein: CASKRGRGDDEQSF.

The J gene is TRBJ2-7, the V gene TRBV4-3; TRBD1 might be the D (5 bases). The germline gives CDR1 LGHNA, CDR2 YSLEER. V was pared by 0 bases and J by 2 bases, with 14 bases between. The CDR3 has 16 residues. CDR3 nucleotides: TGCGCCAGCAGCCAAGATTTTACAGGAAGTACCTACGAGCAGTACTTC. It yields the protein CASSQDFTGSTYEQYF.

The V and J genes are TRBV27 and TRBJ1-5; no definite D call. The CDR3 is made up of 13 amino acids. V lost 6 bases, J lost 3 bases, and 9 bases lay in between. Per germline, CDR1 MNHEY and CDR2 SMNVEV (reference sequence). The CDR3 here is CASRYQANQPQHF. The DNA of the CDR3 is TGTGCCAGCAGATACCAGGCCAATCAGCCCCAGCATTTT.

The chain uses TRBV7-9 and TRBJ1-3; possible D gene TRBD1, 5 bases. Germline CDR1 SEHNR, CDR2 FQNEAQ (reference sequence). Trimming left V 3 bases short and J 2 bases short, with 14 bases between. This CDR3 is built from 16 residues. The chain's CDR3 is CASSLAVGQAGNTIYF. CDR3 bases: TGTGCCAGCAGCTTGGCCGTGGGGCAAGCTGGAAACACCATATATTTT. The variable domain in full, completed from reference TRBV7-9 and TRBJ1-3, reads DTGVSQNPRHKITKRGQNVTFRCDPISEHNRLYWYRQTLGQGPEFLTYFQNEAQLEKSRLLSDRFSAERPKGSFSTLEIQRTEQGDSAMYLCASSLAVGQAGNTIYFGEGSWLTVV.

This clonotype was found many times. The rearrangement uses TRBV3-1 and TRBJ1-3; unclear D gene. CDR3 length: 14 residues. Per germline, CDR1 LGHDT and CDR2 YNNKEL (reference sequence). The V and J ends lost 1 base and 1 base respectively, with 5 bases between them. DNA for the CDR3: TGTGCCAGCAGCCAAGGGTATTCTGGAAACACCATATATTTT. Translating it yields CASSQGYSGNTIYF.

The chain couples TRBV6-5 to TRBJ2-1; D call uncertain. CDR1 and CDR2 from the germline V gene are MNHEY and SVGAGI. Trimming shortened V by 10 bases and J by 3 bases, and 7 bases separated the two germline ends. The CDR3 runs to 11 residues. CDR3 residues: CATYSYNEQFF. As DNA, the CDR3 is TGTGCCACGTACAGCTACAATGAGCAGTTCTTC.